One and the same sample provided the 27 T cell receptor beta chains below, sequenced in a study of beta chain features in type 1 diabetes. Every isolated RNA sample was fully reverse transcribed, so sequencing captured expressed TCRB transcripts. This table comes from immunoSEQ multiplex PCR, and its TCRdb copy is limited to in-frame clones, with some not included. Of under 250,000 clones detected, about 25% appear once; the ten largest clones hold approximately 4%. Sequenced input: central memory CD4+ T cells from blood. The source of these receptors is a man aged 25 to 40 in good health.

There are a few counts of this clone. The chain links TRBV29-1 to TRBJ2-2, with D unclear. Trimming shortened V by 3 bases and J by 4 bases, and 9 bases separated the two germline ends. CDR3 length: 13 residues. Germline CDR1 SQVTM, CDR2 ANQGSEA. CDR3 sequence reads: CSVDTSGTGELFF. The CDR3 DNA reads TGCAGCGTTGATACAAGTGGCACCGGGGAGCTGTTTTTT.

V is TRBV28 and J is TRBJ2-7; tentatively, D is TRBD1 (6 bases). The ends were cut back, 2 bases at V and 7 bases at J, with 9 bases in the middle. The CDR3 sequence is 12 residues long. The germline V gene encodes CDR1 MDHEN and CDR2 SYDVKM. For the CDR3, the DNA is TGTGCCAGCAGTTTAGTAGGGGGAGAGCAGTACTTC. Protein sequence: CASSLVGGEQYF.

This rearrangement joins TRBV20-1 to TRBJ2-5; D is unresolved. The CDR3 is 11 residues long. Trimming removed 6 bases from V and 5 bases from J, with 10 bases in between. Germline V gene sequence: CDR1 DFQATT, CDR2 SNEGSKA (reference sequence). The CDR3 protein is CSASSMETQYF. DNA of the CDR3: TGCAGTGCATCCTCCATGGAGACCCAGTACTTC.

This clone appeared a few times. CDR3 sequence reads: CASSFLPTVSYNEQFF. CDR3 nucleotides: TGCGCCAGCAGCTTCCTACCGACAGTCTCCTACAATGAGCAGTTCTTC. This sequence joins TRBV5-1 and TRBJ2-1; TRBD1 is a possible D gene (5 bases). V was trimmed by 2 bases and J by 0 bases, leaving 12 bases between them. The CDR3 runs 16 residues. CDR1 and CDR2 from the germline V gene are SGHRS and YFSETQ.

This clone occurred a few times. This rearrangement joins TRBV15 to TRBJ2-3; weak D call: TRBD2 (6 bases). Trimming took off 1 base at V and 2 bases at J, with 10 bases between the two ends. The germline V gene has CDR1 LNHNV and CDR2 YYDKDF (reference sequence). The CDR3 spans 15 residues. CDR3 region: CATSRGDSFTDTQYF. The CDR3 DNA reads TGTGCCACCAGCAGAGGGGACTCCTTCACAGATACGCAGTATTTT.

This clone was counted many times. V is TRBV30 and J is TRBJ2-7; 10 positions match TRBD1. After removal of 8 bases from V and 5 bases from J, the junction contained 18 bases not matched to a gene. CDR1 and CDR2 from the germline V gene are GTSNPN and SVGIG (reference sequence). The CDR3 has 16 amino acids. CDR3: CAGLQTLDRGPHEQYF. For the CDR3, the DNA is TGTGCCGGATTACAGACCCTAGACAGGGGGCCTCACGAGCAGTACTTC.

This clone has more than one count but fewer than ten. The rearrangement uses TRBV11-2 and TRBJ2-7; maybe TRBD1 (6 bases). CDR1 SGHAT and CDR2 FQNNGV come from the germline V gene. This CDR3 contains 15 residues. V was trimmed by 5 bases and J by 3 bases, leaving 17 bases between them. The CDR3 protein is CASSPGRDTYYEQYF. In DNA form, the CDR3 reads TGTGCCAGCAGCCCAGGACGGGACACCTACTACGAGCAGTACTTC.

Only a few counts were recorded for this clone. The rearrangement joins TRBV6-6 to TRBJ2-7; TRBD1 matches at 7 bases. The CDR3 runs 13 residues. Germline loops: CDR1 MNHNY, CDR2 SVGAGI (reference sequence). V trimming: 2 bases; J trimming: 6 bases; junction bases outside the gene matches: 4. Written as DNA, the CDR3 is TGTGCCAGCAGTTACGGCCCAGGGGGCGAGCAGTACTTC. Translating gives CASSYGPGGEQYF.

With regard to this clone: This specimen includes other DNA sequences encoding the same CDR3. V gene TRBV6-1 combines with J gene TRBJ2-7, with D possibly being TRBD1 (5 bases). This CDR3 region has 13 residues. Per germline, CDR1 MNHNS and CDR2 SASEGT. Deletions cut 6 bases from V and 3 bases from J, with 12 bases between. This CDR3 reads CASSTGLSYEQYF. Here the CDR3 DNA reads TGTGCCAGCAGCACAGGTTTAAGCTACGAGCAGTACTTC.

This clone was seen a few times. The chain has TRBV5-4 and TRBJ2-7; no firm D call. The germline V and J ends were trimmed by 0 bases and 1 base, with 14 bases remaining between them. Germline CDR1 reads SGHNT; CDR2 reads YYREEE (reference sequence). CDR3 length equals 16 residues. The CDR3 sequence: CASSLGGTQASYEQYF. Written as DNA, the CDR3 is TGTGCCAGCAGCTTGGGAGGAACCCAGGCTTCCTACGAGCAGTACTTC.

In this sample, this clone turned up a few times. CDR3 loop: CASSLVRTGSYEQYF. In DNA, the CDR3 is TGTGCCAGCAGTTTAGTAAGGACAGGCTCCTACGAGCAGTACTTC. This chain joins TRBV28 and TRBJ2-7; 7 nucleotides line up with TRBD1. The CDR3 loop spans 15 amino acids. Germline V lookup: CDR1 MDHEN, CDR2 SYDVKM. V lost 2 bases to trimming and J lost 0 bases; unmatched junction nucleotides: 4.

This clone was seen only a few times. V and J are TRBV29-1 and TRBJ1-2; D call uncertain. Germline V lookup: CDR1 SQVTM, CDR2 ANQGSEA. The CDR3 is 16 residues long. V gave up 2 bases and J gave up 8 bases, with 24 bases separating them. As DNA, the CDR3 is TGCAGCGTTGAAAAGATGAGGGCCTCATCGGGATTCGGCTACACCTTC. As protein: CSVEKMRASSGFGYTF. The whole variable domain, filled in from reference TRBV29-1 and TRBJ1-2, reads SAVISQKPSRDICQRGTSLTIQCQVDSQVTMMFWYRQQPGQSLTLIATANQGSEATYESGFVIDKFPISRPNLTFSTLTVSNMSPEDSSIYLCSVEKMRASSGFGYTFGSGTRLTVV.

This chain connects TRBV30 to TRBJ2-2; maybe TRBD2 (7 bases). Germline CDR1 is GTSNPN and CDR2 is SVGIG (reference sequence). This CDR3 has 15 residues. The V end was cut by 4 bases, the J end by 5 bases, with 17 bases between. Written as DNA, the CDR3 is TGTGCCTGGACGGTGGGGGGGCTCCGTACCGGGGAGCTGTTTTTT. Protein product: CAWTVGGLRTGELFF.

This clone was recorded a few times. The J gene is TRBJ2-3, the V gene TRBV5-1; 7 bases are a match to TRBD2. Germline trimming cut 4 bases from V and 4 bases from J; bases unmatched to any gene: 9. The CDR3 is made up of 15 amino acids. CDR1 and CDR2 (germline): SGHRS, YFSETQ. In DNA, the CDR3 is TGCGCCAGCAGCCAGACCAGCGGGATGGCAGATACGCAGTATTTT. As protein: CASSQTSGMADTQYF.

This clone was seen only a few times. The sample contains more than one DNA sequence encoding this CDR3. The rearrangement uses TRBV2 and TRBJ2-5; possible D gene TRBD1, 5 bases. CDR1 is SNHLY, CDR2 FYNNEI, per germline. The CDR3 spans 11 residues. Trimming left V 8 bases short and J 3 bases short, with 7 bases between. The CDR3 sequence is CASQGKETQYF. CDR3 in DNA: TGTGCCAGCCAGGGAAAAGAGACCCAGTACTTC.

V is TRBV5-1 and J is TRBJ2-1; the D is unclear. The CDR3 loop spans 12 amino acids. Trimming pared 0 bases from V and 8 bases from J, leaving 6 bases between. The germline V gene encodes CDR1 SGHRS and CDR2 YFSETQ. CDR3 region: CASSLERYEQFF. The CDR3 coding sequence is TGCGCCAGCAGCTTGGAGCGATATGAGCAGTTCTTC.

V and J are TRBV27 and TRBJ2-7, with 11 positions matching TRBD2. The CDR3 extends over 16 amino acids. CDR1 and CDR2 from the germline V gene are MNHEY and SMNVEV (reference sequence). The junction had 10 bases not matched to a gene; V was cut back by 6 bases and J by 3 bases. The CDR3 is CASSRSGGLAVYEQYF. The CDR3 DNA sequence: TGTGCCAGCAGCCGTTCGGGGGGACTAGCGGTCTACGAGCAGTACTTC.

The rearrangement joins TRBV2 to TRBJ2-3; TRBD2 agrees at 8 bases. With 7 bases clipped from V and 4 bases from J, the junction kept 7 bases outside the gene matches. Germline CDR1 SNHLY, CDR2 FYNNEI. The CDR3 loop spans 14 amino acids. In DNA, the CDR3 is TGTGCCAGCACCCAGCGGGAGTACTCAGATACGCAGTATTTT. This gives the protein CASTQREYSDTQYF.

There are a few counts of this clone. This rearrangement joins TRBV30 to TRBJ2-7; perhaps D is TRBD1 or TRBD2 (5 bases each). The CDR3 extends over 18 amino acids. The V and J ends lost 5 bases and 7 bases respectively, with 33 bases between them. CDR1 GTSNPN and CDR2 SVGIG come from the germline V gene (reference sequence). The CDR3 coding sequence is TGTGCCTGGTCTCCGGGACCTCTTTCTTGGGACGGTTCAGAAGAGCAGTACTTC. Translation: CAWSPGPLSWDGSEEQYF.

The chain has TRBV9 and TRBJ2-5; D could derive from TRBD1 or TRBD2 (5 bases each). Germline V gene data show CDR1 as SGDLS and CDR2 as YYNGEE. The CDR3 has 16 residues. The germline V and J ends were trimmed by 0 bases and 4 bases, with 16 bases remaining between them. The CDR3 nucleotides read TGTGCCAGCAGCGTAGGGTTTGGGGGTTCGGGAGAGACCCAGTACTTC. Its translation: CASSVGFGGSGETQYF.

The chain has TRBV28 and TRBJ2-1; D tentatively fits TRBD1 or TRBD2 (5 bases each). The CDR3 is 15 amino acids. Germline V gives CDR1 MDHEN, CDR2 SYDVKM. V lost 2 bases to trimming and J lost 3 bases, with 11 bases between them. The DNA of the CDR3 is TGTGCCAGCAGTTTAGCGAGGGGATTCTACAATGAGCAGTTCTTC. Amino acids: CASSLARGFYNEQFF.

The CDR3 here is CASSFSGETNTGELFF. The CDR3 DNA is TGCGCCAGCAGCTTTAGCGGGGAGACGAACACCGGGGAGCTGTTTTTT. This sequence joins TRBV5-1 and TRBJ2-2, with 8 bases matching TRBD2. The CDR3 is 16 amino acids. Germline V gene lookup returns CDR1 SGHRS and CDR2 YFSETQ. Trimming at V came to 2 bases and at J to 0 bases, leaving 3 bases not matched to a gene. Filled out from reference TRBV5-1 and TRBJ2-2, the complete variable domain reads KAGVTQTPRYLIKTRGQQVTLSCSPISGHRSVSWYQQTPGQGLQFLFEYFSETQRNKGNFPGRFSGRQFSNSRSEMNVSTLELGDSALYLCASSFSGETNTGELFFGEGSRLTVL.

The V and J genes are TRBV30 and TRBJ1-6; D remains ambiguous. Germline values: CDR1 GTSNPN, CDR2 SVGIG (reference sequence). This CDR3 has 12 amino acids. V lost 3 bases to trimming and J lost 10 bases, with 10 bases between them. CDR3 sequence: CAWRAQGSPLHF. CDR3 DNA sequence: TGTGCCTGGAGGGCCCAAGGATCACCCCTCCACTTT.

This clone was observed a handful of times. This sequence joins TRBV4-2 and TRBJ1-3; D is unresolved. CDR1 and CDR2 from the germline V gene are LGHNA and YNFKEQ. The CDR3 spans 16 residues. V was trimmed by 0 bases and J by 0 bases, leaving 9 bases between them. The CDR3 loop reads CASSQESASSGNTIYF. The CDR3 DNA reads TGTGCCAGCAGCCAAGAATCAGCCAGCTCTGGAAACACCATATATTTT.

This clone was seen a few times. J is TRBJ2-1 and V is TRBV5-1; D might be TRBD2 (5 bases). There are 17 residues in the CDR3. CDR1 and CDR2 from the germline V gene are SGHRS and YFSETQ. V lost 0 bases and J 1 base, leaving 14 bases between the germline ends. The chain's CDR3 is CASSLVASIGSYNEQFF. DNA for the CDR3: TGCGCCAGCAGCTTGGTGGCTAGCATAGGGTCCTACAATGAGCAGTTCTTC.

The gene calls are TRBV4-2 and TRBJ2-4; 11 bases are a match to TRBD2. The J segment lost 0 bases and the V segment lost 0 bases, leaving 1 base of the junction unmatched. CDR1 is LGHNA and CDR2 is YNFKEQ in the germline V gene. There are 17 residues in the CDR3. The CDR3 loop reads CASSQELAGVAKNIQYF. For the CDR3, the DNA is TGTGCCAGCAGCCAAGAACTAGCGGGGGTAGCCAAAAACATTCAGTACTTC.

This clone turned up a few times. The CDR3 DNA reads as TGTGCCAGCACAGGCCGGGAGGGGGAGACCCAGTACTTC. Translating it yields CASTGREGETQYF. The chain uses TRBV6-1 and TRBJ2-5; 8 bases agree with TRBD2. CDR3 length: 13 amino acids. V shed 7 bases and J 5 bases; nucleotides not matched to a gene: 6. The germline V gene has CDR1 MNHNS and CDR2 SASEGT.